Sequencing of this T cell receptor beta chain was carried out in a study of response to subunit inactivated influenza vaccine. Study-wide results and limits: Each seasonal flu vaccination may recruit only limited new T cells, authors suggested.

This CDR3 is built from 14 residues. V lost 4 bases, J lost 3 bases, and 13 bases lay in between. Germline values: CDR1 SGHRS, CDR2 YFSETQ. TCRdb passed the RT-PCR reads through MiXCR, listing each CDR3 protein once. The sample lists around 500,000 distinct CDR3 sequences, roughly 11% occurring once. The table lists this clonotype with a few counts. Its antigen is undetermined. Specimen: PBMCs from blood, collected roughly 47 days after vaccination. This chain connects TRBV5-1 to TRBJ1-1; a weak D match, TRBD1 (6 bases). This TCR derives from a man between 50 and 59 years old who received an inactivated influenza vaccine. CDR3: CASSLINRDTEAFF. The CDR3 DNA is TGCGCCAGCAGCCTTATTAACAGGGACACTGAAGCTTTCTTT.